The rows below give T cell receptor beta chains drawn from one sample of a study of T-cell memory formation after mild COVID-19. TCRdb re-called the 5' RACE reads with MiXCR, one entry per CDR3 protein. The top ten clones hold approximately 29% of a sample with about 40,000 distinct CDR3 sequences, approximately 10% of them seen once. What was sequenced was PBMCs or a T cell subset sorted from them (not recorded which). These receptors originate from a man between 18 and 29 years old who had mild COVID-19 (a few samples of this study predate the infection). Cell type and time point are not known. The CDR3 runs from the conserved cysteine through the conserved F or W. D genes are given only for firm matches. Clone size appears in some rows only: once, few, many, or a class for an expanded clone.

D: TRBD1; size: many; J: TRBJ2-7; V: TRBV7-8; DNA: TGTGCCAGCAGCTCACGACCGGGACAGGGGGGTTACGAGCAGTACTTC; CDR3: CASSSRPGQGGYEQYF
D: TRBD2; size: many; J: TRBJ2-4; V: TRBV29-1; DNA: TGCAGCGTTGAAGATCCACGGCGGGGGGAGGCCAAAAACATTCAGTACTTC; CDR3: CSVEDPRRGEAKNIQYF
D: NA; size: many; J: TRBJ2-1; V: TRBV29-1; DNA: TGCAGCGTTCGGGACGTCGCCGAGCAGTTCTTC; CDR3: CSVRDVAEQFF
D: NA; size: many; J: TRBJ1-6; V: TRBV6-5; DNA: TGTGCCAGCAGTCGCGGGGGGACGGGTGGATCACCCCTCCACTTT; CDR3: CASSRGGTGGSPLHF
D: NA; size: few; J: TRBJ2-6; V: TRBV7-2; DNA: TGTGCCAGCAGCTTTTGGGCCATCTCTGGGGCCAACGTCCTGACTTTC; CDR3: CASSFWAISGANVLTF
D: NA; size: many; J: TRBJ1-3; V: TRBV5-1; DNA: TGCGCCAGCAGCCCGGGATCGGGGGGAGCTGGAAACACCATATATTTT; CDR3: CASSPGSGGAGNTIYF
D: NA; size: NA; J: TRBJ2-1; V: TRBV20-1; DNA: TGCAGTGCTAGAGACGCCCGAAGGGGGGGGGCGACTGAGGGTGAGCAGTTCTTC; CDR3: CSARDARRGGATEGEQFF
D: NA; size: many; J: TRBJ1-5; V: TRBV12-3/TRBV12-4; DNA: TGTGCCAGCAGCCTCGACAGGAGCAATCAGCCCCAGCATTTT; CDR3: CASSLDRSNQPQHF
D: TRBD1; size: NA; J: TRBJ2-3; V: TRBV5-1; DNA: TGCGCCAGCAGCCCGGGACAGCCTAGCACAGATACGCAGTATTTT; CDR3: CASSPGQPSTDTQYF
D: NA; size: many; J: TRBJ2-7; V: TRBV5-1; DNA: TGCGCCAGCAGCCCCAGGACGGACAACTACGAGCAGTACTTC; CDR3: CASSPRTDNYEQYF
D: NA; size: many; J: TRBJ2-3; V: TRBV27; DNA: TGTGCCAGCAGTTTAACCGGGATTAGCACAGATACGCAGTATTTT; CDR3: CASSLTGISTDTQYF
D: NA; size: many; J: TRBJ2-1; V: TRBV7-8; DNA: TGTGCCAGCAGCTTAGTTGGAGTTGAGCAGTTCTTC; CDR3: CASSLVGVEQFF
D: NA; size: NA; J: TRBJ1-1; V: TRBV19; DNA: TGTGCCAGTAGTATAAATGGAAGGGACGGCACTGAAGCTTTCTTT; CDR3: CASSINGRDGTEAFF
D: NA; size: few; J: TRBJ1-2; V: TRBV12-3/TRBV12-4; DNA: TGTGCCAGCAGCCGACAGACGGAGGGGATCGGGTACACCTTC; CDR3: CASSRQTEGIGYTF
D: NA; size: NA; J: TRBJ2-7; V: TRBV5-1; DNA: TGCGCCAGCAGCTTGGCCATGGACGAGCAGTACTTC; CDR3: CASSLAMDEQYF
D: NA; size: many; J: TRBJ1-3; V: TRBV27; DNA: TGTGCCAGCAGTTTGGCCAGCGGAAACACCATATATTTT; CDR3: CASSLASGNTIYF
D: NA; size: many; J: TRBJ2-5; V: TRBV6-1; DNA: TGTGCCAGCAGTGGATCCGATGGGGGTGCGGAGACCCAGTACTTC; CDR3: CASSGSDGGAETQYF
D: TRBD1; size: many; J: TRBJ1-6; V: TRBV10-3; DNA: TGTGCCATCAGTCCCGGGACAGGGAACTCACCCCTCCACTTT; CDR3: CAISPGTGNSPLHF
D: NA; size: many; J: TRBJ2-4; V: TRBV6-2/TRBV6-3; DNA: TGTGCCAGCAAGGAGGGGGGCGACAAAAACATTCAGTACTTC; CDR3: CASKEGGDKNIQYF
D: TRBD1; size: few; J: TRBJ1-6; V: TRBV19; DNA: TGTGCCAGTACCCCGGGACAGGGGGCATCACCCCTCCACTTT; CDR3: CASTPGQGASPLHF
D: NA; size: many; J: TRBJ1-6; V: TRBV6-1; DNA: TGTGCCAGCACTGGAGAGGGGGACGGGGGTAGAGCCCTCCACTTT; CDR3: CASTGEGDGGRALHF
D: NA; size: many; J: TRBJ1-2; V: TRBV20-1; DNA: TGCAGTGCTAGTCCTCGGGCGGATTATGGCTACACCTTC; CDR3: CSASPRADYGYTF
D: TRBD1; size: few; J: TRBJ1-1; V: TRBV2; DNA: TGTGCCAGCAGGTCCACAGGGGAGGAGAACACTGAAGCTTTCTTT; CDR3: CASRSTGEENTEAFF
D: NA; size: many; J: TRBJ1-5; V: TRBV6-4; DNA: TGTGCCAGCAGCCTTGACAGCACTCAGCCCCAGCATTTT; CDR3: CASSLDSTQPQHF
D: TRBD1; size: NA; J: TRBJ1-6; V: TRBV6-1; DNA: TGTGCCAGTGACTCGACAGGGCTCAGTGCGGAGCCCCTCCACTTT; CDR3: CASDSTGLSAEPLHF
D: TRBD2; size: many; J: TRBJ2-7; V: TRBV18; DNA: TGTGCCAGCTCACCCTCTGGGACTAGCGGTACCTACGAGCAGTACTTC; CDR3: CASSPSGTSGTYEQYF
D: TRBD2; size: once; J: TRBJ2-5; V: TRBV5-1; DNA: TGCGCCAGCAGCTTTCTCGGGGGGACTCAAGAGACCCAGTACTTC; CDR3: CASSFLGGTQETQYF
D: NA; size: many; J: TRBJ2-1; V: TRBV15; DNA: TGTGCCACCAGCAGACCATTCCCTAGGGGTGATGAGCAGTTCTTC; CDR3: CATSRPFPRGDEQFF
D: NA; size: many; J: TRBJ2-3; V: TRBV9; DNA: TGTGCCAGCAGGGGGGAGGGCACAGATACGCAGTATTTT; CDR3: CASRGEGTDTQYF
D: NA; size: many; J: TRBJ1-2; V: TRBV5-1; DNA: TGCGCCAGCAGCTTGTCCCCAGGGAACTATGGCTACACCTTC; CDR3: CASSLSPGNYGYTF
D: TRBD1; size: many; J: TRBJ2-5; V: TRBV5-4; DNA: TGTGCCAGTAGCTTACAGGGGGCCGCGGAGACCCAGTACTTC; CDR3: CASSLQGAAETQYF
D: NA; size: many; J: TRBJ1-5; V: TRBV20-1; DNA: TGCAGTGCTAGCACCGTGAATCAGCCCCAGCATTTT; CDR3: CSASTVNQPQHF
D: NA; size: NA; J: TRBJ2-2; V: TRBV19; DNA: TGTGCCAGTAGTATAGATTGGGGGGCCGGGGAGCTGTTTTTT; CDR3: CASSIDWGAGELFF
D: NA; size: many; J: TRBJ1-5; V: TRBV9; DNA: TGTGCCAGCAGCGTAGAGAACGGGGAGGGCAATCAGCCCCAGCATTTT; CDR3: CASSVENGEGNQPQHF
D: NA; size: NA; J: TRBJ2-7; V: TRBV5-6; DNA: TGTGCCAGCAGTAACAGCTACTACGAGCAGTACTTC; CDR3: CASSNSYYEQYF
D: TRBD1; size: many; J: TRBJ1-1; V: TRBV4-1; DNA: TGCGCCAGCACCGCCAACAGGGGGCTCGACACTGAAGCTTTCTTT; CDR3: CASTANRGLDTEAFF
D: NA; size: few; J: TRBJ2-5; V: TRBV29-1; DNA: TGCAGCGTAGGAGGGGGGGCGAAGACCCAGTACTTC; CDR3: CSVGGGAKTQYF
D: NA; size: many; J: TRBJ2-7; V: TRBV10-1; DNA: TGCGCCAGCAGTGACGGACAGCTACCTTCCTACGAGCAGTACTTC; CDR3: CASSDGQLPSYEQYF
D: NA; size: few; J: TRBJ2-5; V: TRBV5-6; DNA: TGTGCCAGCAGCTCCGGACCCTTCCAAGAGACCCAGTACTTC; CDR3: CASSSGPFQETQYF
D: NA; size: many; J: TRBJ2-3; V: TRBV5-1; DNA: TGCGCCAGCCCCCCCCGGGGCCCAGATACGCAGTATTTT; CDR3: CASPPRGPDTQYF
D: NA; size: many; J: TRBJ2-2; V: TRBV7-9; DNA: TGTGCCAGCAGGAAAAACCGAGACGGCGACACCGGGGAGCTGTTTTTT; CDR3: CASRKNRDGDTGELFF
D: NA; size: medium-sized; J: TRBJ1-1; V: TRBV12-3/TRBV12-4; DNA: TGTGCCAGCACCGAGATCGTCGGGAGTGAAGCTTTCTTT; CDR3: CASTEIVGSEAFF
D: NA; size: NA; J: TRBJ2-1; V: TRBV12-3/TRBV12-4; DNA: TGTGCCAGCAGTTCGAACAGGGCGGATGAGCAGTTCTTC; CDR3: CASSSNRADEQFF
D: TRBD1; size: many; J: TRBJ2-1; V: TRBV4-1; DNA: TGCGCCAGCAGCCATTGGACAGGGGACCCCTACAATGAGCAGTTCTTC; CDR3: CASSHWTGDPYNEQFF
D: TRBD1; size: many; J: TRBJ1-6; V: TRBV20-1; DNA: TGCAGTGCTAGACCCAGCGACAGGGCACTTTCACCCCTCCACTTT; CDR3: CSARPSDRALSPLHF
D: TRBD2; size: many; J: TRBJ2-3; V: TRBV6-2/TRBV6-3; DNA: TGTGCCAGCAGCTTCCGGGACTACCCAAATACGCAGTATTTT; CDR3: CASSFRDYPNTQYF
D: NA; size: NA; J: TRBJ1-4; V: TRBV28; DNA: TGTGCCAGCAGTTCCCCCCGGAGGGGGGGCCCTGAAAAACTGTTTTTT; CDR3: CASSSPRRGGPEKLFF
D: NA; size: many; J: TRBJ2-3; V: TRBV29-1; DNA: TGCAGCGTTGTGCGGAGGGGAGCAGATACGCAGTATTTT; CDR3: CSVVRRGADTQYF
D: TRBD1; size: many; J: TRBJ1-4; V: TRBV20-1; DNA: TGCAGTGCTCGACAGGGGGATGAAAAACTGTTTTTT; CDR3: CSARQGDEKLFF
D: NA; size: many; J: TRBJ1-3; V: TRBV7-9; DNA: TGTGCCAGCAGCTTCACGGGCCAGGGAAACACCATATATTTT; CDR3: CASSFTGQGNTIYF
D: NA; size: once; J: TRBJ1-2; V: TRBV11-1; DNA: TGTGCCAGCAGCCAGACGACAGGTACCCCTTATGGCTACACCTTC; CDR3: CASSQTTGTPYGYTF
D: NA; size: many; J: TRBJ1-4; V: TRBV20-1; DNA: TGCAGTGCTAGAGATCGCAAATTGGCAGCGACCCCGGAGGGTCGAAAACTGTTTTTT; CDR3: CSARDRKLAATPEGRKLFF
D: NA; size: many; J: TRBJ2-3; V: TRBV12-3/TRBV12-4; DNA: TGTGCCAGCAGTTTAGGATATGAAGGAGGATCAGATACGCAGTATTTT; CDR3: CASSLGYEGGSDTQYF
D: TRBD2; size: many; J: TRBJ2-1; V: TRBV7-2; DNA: TGTGCCAGCAGCTCCGCTAGCGGGGGTTCTTTCAATGAGCAGTTCTTC; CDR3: CASSSASGGSFNEQFF